The text below deals with one TCR beta chain. The antigen remains undetermined. The data are from a study of T cell responses to AZD1222 COVID-19 vaccine. Whole-study results and caveats: Spike-specific TCR breadth rose after two AZD1222 doses, and depth rose as well. Dominant at 160-218 and 743-854, vaccine-associated CD4 TCRs also spanned spike.

The CDR3 is 12 residues long. V lost 2 bases and J lost 5, with 7 bases in between. Germline CDR1 reads MNHEY; CDR2 reads SVGAGI. Using immunoSEQ multiplex PCR, the repertoire was profiled, and TCRdb retains in-frame clones only, with some absent. Of roughly 190,000 clones in the sample, approximately 93% are singletons; the top ten hold about 4%. Here the sequenced sample was peripheral blood, taken on day 0 of AZD1222 vaccination. The clonotype comes from an adult in good health. This chain joins TRBV6-5 and TRBJ2-7, with D hard to call. Written as DNA, the CDR3 is TGTGCCAGCAGTTACAGGGCCCACGAGCAGTACTTC. Translation: CASSYRAHEQYF.